Below are 5 T cell receptor beta chains sequenced from a single sample in a study of cytomegalovirus exposure and HLA in healthy donors. The PCR made use of 60 Vbeta and 13 Jbeta primers. The repertoire was sequenced with immunoSEQ multiplex PCR; TCRdb's copy has only in-frame clones and lacks some. This sample yields about 140,000 clones, of which around 80% are seen a single time; 2% to 2.5% belongs to the top ten. The sequenced material came from PBMCs. The receptors stem from a man aged 25-45 years in good health and CMV-seronegative.

The chain uses TRBV4-1 and TRBJ1-1; D is possibly TRBD1 (5 bases). The CDR3 totals 14 residues. V lost 0 bases, J lost 11 bases, and 16 bases lay in between. Per the germline V gene, CDR1 is MGHRA and CDR2 is YSYEKL. The CDR3 is CASSQESMKGFAFF. In DNA form, the CDR3 reads TGCGCCAGCAGCCAAGAGTCTATGAAGGGGTTTGCTTTCTTT.

V usage is TRBV18 and J usage is TRBJ1-5, with 12 bases aligning to TRBD1. The junction had 14 bases not matched to a gene; V was cut back by 3 bases and J by 2 bases. The CDR3 is 20 amino acids. The germline CDR1 and CDR2 sequences are KGHSH and LQKENI. The CDR3 DNA reads TGTGCCAGCTCACCTGATCCGGGACAGGGGGCTAGCTATGGCAATCAGCCCCAGCATTTT. Amino acid sequence: CASSPDPGQGASYGNQPQHF. The variable domain in full, with the rest retrieved from reference TRBV18 and TRBJ1-5, is NAGVMQNPRHLVRRRGQEARLRCSPMKGHSHVYWYRQLPEEGLKFMVYLQKENIIDESGMPKERFSAEFPKEGPSILRIQQVVRGDSAAYFCASSPDPGQGASYGNQPQHFGDGTRLSIL.

V and J are TRBV29-1 and TRBJ1-2, with 7 bases lining up with TRBD1. CDR3 length: 13 residues. The trim removed 7 bases at V and 6 bases at J, leaving 11 bases unmatched. Germline CDR1 and CDR2: SQVTM and ANQGSEA. CDR3 bases: TGCAGCGCCGGGTGGACAGGTATACATGGCTACACCTTC. This codes for CSAGWTGIHGYTF.

The J gene is TRBJ2-5, the V gene TRBV10-1, with 8 bases identical to TRBD2. The CDR3 is made up of 14 amino acids. In germline, CDR1 is WNHNN, CDR2 SYGVQD (reference sequence). After removal of 2 bases from V and 6 bases from J, the junction contained 5 bases not matched to a gene. For the CDR3, the DNA is TGCGCCAGCAGTGAGAGCGGGAGTACGAAGACCCAGTACTTC. Translated: CASSESGSTKTQYF.

The V call is TRBV10-3, the J call TRBJ2-6, with TRBD2 matching 7 bases. The V gene end was trimmed by 0 bases and the J gene end by 2 bases; junction bases not matched to a gene: 7. Germline CDR1 ENHRY, CDR2 SYGVKD. This CDR3 comprises 18 residues. The CDR3: CAISESIKGRAGANVLTF. The CDR3, as DNA: TGTGCCATCAGTGAGTCGATTAAGGGGAGGGCTGGGGCCAACGTCCTGACTTTC.